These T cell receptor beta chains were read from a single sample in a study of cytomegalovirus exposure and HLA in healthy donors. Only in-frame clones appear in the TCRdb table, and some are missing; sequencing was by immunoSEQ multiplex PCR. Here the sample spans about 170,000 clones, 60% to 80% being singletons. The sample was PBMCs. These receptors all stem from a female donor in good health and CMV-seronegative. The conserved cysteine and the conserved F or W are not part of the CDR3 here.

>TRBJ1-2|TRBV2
ASSEETGPYGYT
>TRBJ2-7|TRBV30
AWNTGLAGGFHEQY
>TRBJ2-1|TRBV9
ASSVAHSRGNEQF
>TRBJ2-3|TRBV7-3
ASSLSSGGVPDTQY
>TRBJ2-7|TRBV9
ASSAYGSN
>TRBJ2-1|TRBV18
ASSPPVKRELEQF
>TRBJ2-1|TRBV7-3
ASSRSVGEQF
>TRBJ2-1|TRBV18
ASSPPDRNEQF
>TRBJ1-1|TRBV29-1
SVGTGNTEAF
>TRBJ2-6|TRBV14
ASSQGTSSGANVLT
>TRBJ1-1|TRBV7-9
ASSDRSNSNTEAF
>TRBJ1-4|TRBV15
ATSRDRGSQEKLF
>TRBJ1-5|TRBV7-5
ARSLLKGRGQPQH
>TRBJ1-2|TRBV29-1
SVEGTDYGYT
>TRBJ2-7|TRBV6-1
ASSEGLAGSYEQY
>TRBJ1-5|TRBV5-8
ASSFMGADQPQH
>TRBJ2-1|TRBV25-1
ASSEGGVNEQF
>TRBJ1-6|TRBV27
ASSFRGTPLH
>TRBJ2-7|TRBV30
AWSISGGPYGQY
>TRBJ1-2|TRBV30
AWSVQGAYGYT
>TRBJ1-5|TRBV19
ASSTSGQINQPQH
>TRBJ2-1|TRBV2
ASSEAIRLAGEVGDYNEQF
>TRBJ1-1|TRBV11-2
ASSSIRGVAGTEAF
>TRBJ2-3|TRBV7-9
ASSSRLAGPIDTQY
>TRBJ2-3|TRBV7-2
ASRSGGADTQY
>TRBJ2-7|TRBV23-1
ASSHGYEQY
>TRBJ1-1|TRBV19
ASSATRTAEAF